This TCR beta chain came from a study of graft-versus-host responses after intestinal transplantation. Study overall: Among the recipients, transplants were multivisceral, liver-intestinal, or isolated intestinal. Study-wide findings and caveats: Early after transplant, HvG declines were associated with peak levels of circulating GvH clones. Recipient marrow held GvH clones, some first seen in ileum or blood.

The starting material, graft tissue, was processed to release intraepithelial and lamina propria lymphocytes. The sample holds a few counts of this clone. Its specificity is not known. Produced via immunoSEQ multiplex PCR; TCRdb's table is partial and in-frame only. Of over 10,000 clones listed, over 65% are singletons. Trimming took off 1 base at V and 16 bases at J, with 11 bases between the two ends. The CDR3 extends over 11 amino acids. Germline V lookup: CDR1 LGHNT, CDR2 FRNRAP. This TCR came from a human patient who received an intestinal transplant, so some T cells may come from the graft donor. The chain joins TRBV12-5 to TRBJ1-5; D is ambiguous. Sequencing was performed on ileum tissue, taken 142 days after intestinal transplantation. Here the CDR3 reads CASGLGGWAHF. In DNA form, the CDR3 reads TGTGCTAGTGGTTTGGGAGGGTGGGCTCATTTT.